A single sample gave rise to the 10 T cell receptor beta chains below, sequenced in a study of identical twins' blood T cells. TCRdb re-called the 5' RACE reads with MiXCR, one entry per CDR3 protein. Of roughly 380,000 distinct CDR3 sequences in the sample, over 25% were seen once. Sample: PBMCs. These receptors all stem from a woman between 18 and 50 years old in good health.

This clonotype was seen only a few times. Here the CDR3 reads CASSTHRDFFSYNEQFF. CDR3 coding DNA: TGCGCCAGCAGCACCCATCGCGACTTCTTCTCCTACAATGAGCAGTTCTTC. The genes are TRBV5-1 and TRBJ2-1; unclear D gene. V lost 4 bases to trimming and J lost 0 bases, with 17 bases between them. The CDR3 has 17 residues. Germline V gene data show CDR1 as SGHRS and CDR2 as YFSETQ.

The gene calls are TRBV6-1 and TRBJ1-5; weak D call: TRBD1 (5 bases). This CDR3 comprises 16 residues. The germline V gene has CDR1 MNHNS and CDR2 SASEGT. V was shortened by 3 bases and J by 0 bases, with 12 bases between the two germline ends. The CDR3 bases are TGTGCCAGCAGTGATGAGACAGTTTATAGCAATCAGCCCCAGCATTTT. As protein: CASSDETVYSNQPQHF.

The table lists this clonotype with a few counts. The chain recombines TRBV9 with TRBJ1-1; D may be TRBD1 (5 bases). This CDR3 is 13 amino acids long. Germline CDR1 SGDLS, CDR2 YYNGEE. V shed 2 bases and J shed 0 bases, with 5 bases lying between them. The chain's CDR3 is CASSVRVNTEAFF. The CDR3 region has the DNA TGTGCCAGCAGCGTCAGGGTGAACACTGAAGCTTTCTTT.

This clonotype turned up a few times. The V gene is TRBV10-3, the J gene TRBJ1-2; D is uncertain. The germline V gene has CDR1 ENHRY and CDR2 SYGVKD. The ends were cut back, 6 bases at V and 4 bases at J, with 18 bases in the middle. The CDR3 spans 15 residues. As DNA, the CDR3 is TGTGCCATCAGGGGTCAGGCTTTGGCCTCCTATGGCTACACCTTC. It is translated as CAIRGQALASYGYTF.

This clonotype showed up many times. The V call is TRBV29-1, the J call TRBJ1-2; D possibly corresponds to TRBD1 (5 bases). The CDR3 extends over 15 amino acids. V was clipped by 6 bases and J by 4 bases, with 21 bases between them. CDR1 SQVTM and CDR2 ANQGSEA come from the germline V gene. The CDR3 DNA follows: TGCAGCGTCTTAATAGGCAGGGACGGTTTCTATGGCTACACCTTC. Its translation is CSVLIGRDGFYGYTF.

Remarks on this clonotype: A much larger clone lies a single base off, so this may be a read error. The V gene is TRBV10-3, the J gene TRBJ1-3; D remains unclear. Germline-derived CDR1 and CDR2 are ENHRY and SYGVKD. The CDR3 loop spans 16 amino acids. As DNA, the CDR3 is TGTGCCGTCAGCAACAAGTCGTTGAGCTCTGGAAACACCATATATTTT. Amino acids: CAVSNKSLSSGNTIYF.

This sequence joins TRBV7-2 and TRBJ1-4; 7 bases align to TRBD1. CDR3 length: 15 residues. V was clipped by 4 bases and J by 4 bases; unmatched bases: 6. The germline gives CDR1 SGHTA, CDR2 FQGNSA. CDR3 sequence (DNA): TGTGCCAGCAGCTGGACCGGGACAGTTAATGAAAAACTGTTTTTT. This translates into CASSWTGTVNEKLFF.

The chain is built from TRBV5-1 and TRBJ1-1, with D uncertain. The length of the CDR3 is 16 residues. Trimming pared 0 bases from V and 4 bases from J, leaving 16 bases between. Germline V gene lookup returns CDR1 SGHRS and CDR2 YFSETQ. CDR3 bases: TGCGCCAGCAGCTTGGGAGGAACGGGGATAACCACTGAAGCTTTCTTT. It yields the protein CASSLGGTGITTEAFF.

V is TRBV25-1 and J is TRBJ1-1; TRBD1 is a possible D gene (5 bases). V lost 3 bases and J lost 1, with 18 bases in between. CDR1 and CDR2 from the germline V gene are MGHDK and SYGVNS. CDR3 length: 17 amino acids. The CDR3 sequence: CASSEPQGPGANTEAFF. The CDR3 nucleotides are TGTGCCAGCAGTGAGCCCCAGGGACCAGGCGCGAACACTGAAGCTTTCTTT.

The J gene is TRBJ2-2, the V gene TRBV7-6, with TRBD2 matching over 10 bases. Germline V lookup: CDR1 SGHVS, CDR2 FNYEAQ. The CDR3 contains 16 residues. Unmatched junction bases numbered 6, after V lost 4 bases and J lost 4 bases. CDR3 nucleotides: TGTGCCAGCAGCTCACCGGGACTAGCGCGCACCGGGGAGCTGTTTTTT. The encoded protein is CASSSPGLARTGELFF.